A single sample gave rise to the 29 T cell receptor beta chains below, sequenced in a study of identical twins. TCRdb called the 5' RACE reads again in MiXCR, with one record for every CDR3 protein. The sample gives 550,000 to 700,000 distinct CDR3 sequences, 21% of which show up once; more than 4% is in the top ten. These data also featured in a second study, about T cells expressing NK-cell markers.

Sequenced material: PBMCs. These receptors were taken from a woman aged 18-35 years in good health.

The chain uses TRBV12-3 or TRBV12-4 and TRBJ1-2; 7 nucleotides agree with TRBD1. The CDR3 runs 15 residues. With V trimmed by 8 bases and J by 7 bases, 16 bases remained unmatched. The CDR3, as DNA: TGTGCCAGCCGCTCACAGACAGGGAGGTTGGGTGGCTACACCTTC. This codes for CASRSQTGRLGGYTF.

The chain couples TRBV6-5 to TRBJ2-1, with D perhaps matching TRBD2 (5 bases). CDR3 length: 15 amino acids. V was cut by 4 bases and J by 1 base, with 11 bases left in between. The V gene's germline CDR1 is MNHEY and CDR2 SVGAGI. CDR3 DNA: TGTGCCAGCAGTTTTCGGGAATATTCCTACAATGAGCAGTTCTTC. Amino acids: CASSFREYSYNEQFF.

The chain has TRBV12-3 or TRBV12-4 and TRBJ1-3; 7 bases align to TRBD1. This CDR3 is 13 amino acids long. The V gene end was trimmed by 6 bases and the J gene end by 5 bases; junction bases not matched to a gene: 4. The CDR3 sequence is CASRGQTRNTIYF. The CDR3 coding sequence is TGTGCCAGCAGGGGACAGACGCGAAACACCATATATTTT.

This clonotype was seen just once. V gene TRBV5-1 combines with J gene TRBJ2-3; D unresolved. V was cut by 4 bases and J by 0 bases, with 12 bases left in between. The CDR3 is 15 residues long. CDR1 is SGHRS, CDR2 YFSETQ, per germline. CDR3 bases: TGCGCCAGCAGCGAGGAACCTTCGAGCACAGATACGCAGTATTTT. It yields the protein CASSEEPSSTDTQYF.

This clonotype came up a few times. V usage is TRBV20-1 and J usage is TRBJ2-1; the D is unclear. Trimming pared 2 bases from V and 3 bases from J, leaving 2 bases between. Per germline, CDR1 DFQATT and CDR2 SNEGSKA (reference sequence). CDR3 length: 11 residues. The CDR3 here is CSARFYNEQFF. CDR3 sequence (DNA): TGCAGTGCTAGATTCTACAATGAGCAGTTCTTC.

This rearrangement joins TRBV12-3 or TRBV12-4 to TRBJ2-4, with D perhaps matching TRBD2 (6 bases). Trimming left V 4 bases short and J 6 bases short, with 7 bases between. This CDR3 is 12 amino acids long. The DNA of the CDR3 is TGTGCCAGCAGTTACGGGGGAAACATTCAGTACTTC. Amino acid sequence: CASSYGGNIQYF.

This clonotype has only a few counts. This chain uses TRBV7-9 with TRBJ2-1; D is ambiguous. This CDR3 is built from 13 residues. Germline CDR1 reads SEHNR; CDR2 reads FQNEAQ (reference sequence). Trimming cost V 5 bases and J 8 bases, with 13 bases left between them. The DNA of the CDR3 is TGTGCCAGCAGCCATGGGCAGTTCGATGAGCAGTTCTTC. Encoded protein: CASSHGQFDEQFF.

The sample holds a few counts of this clonotype. The rearrangement links TRBV20-1 to TRBJ1-3; TRBD1 matches 10 bases. The CDR3 loop spans 15 amino acids. CDR1 and CDR2 from the germline V gene are DFQATT and SNEGSKA (reference sequence). V was clipped by 5 bases and J by 2 bases; unmatched bases: 6. The CDR3, as DNA: TGCAGTGCTTCTTTCGGGACAGGGGCTGGAAACACCATATATTTT. Protein product: CSASFGTGAGNTIYF.

The chain carries TRBV4-3 and TRBJ2-1; unclear D gene. Per germline, CDR1 LGHNA and CDR2 YSLEER. The CDR3 spans 14 residues. Between the trimmed V and J ends, which lost 1 base and 9 bases, there was a span of 13 bases. DNA for the CDR3: TGCGCCAGCAGCCAAGGAGGAACCGAGCGTGAGCAGTTCTTC. It yields the protein CASSQGGTEREQFF.

J is TRBJ1-5 and V is TRBV21-1; the table's D call, TRBD1, was not checked against the DNA. TRBV21-1 is marked as a pseudogene. This CDR3 contains 16 residues. The CDR3 DNA follows: TGTGCCAGCAGCAGAGAGGGGGCGGAAACCCATCAGCCCCAGCATTTT. Amino acids: CASSREGAETHQPQHF.

This clonotype came up a few times. The chain couples TRBV12-3 or TRBV12-4 to TRBJ2-3, with TRBD2 matching 8 bases. The CDR3 runs to 14 residues. V lost 4 bases to trimming and J lost 4 bases; unmatched junction nucleotides: 4. CDR3 sequence reads: CASSWTSNADTQYF. The CDR3 DNA reads TGTGCCAGCAGTTGGACTAGCAATGCAGATACGCAGTATTTT.

This clonotype was observed a few times. V is TRBV18 and J is TRBJ2-7; a possible D gene is TRBD2 (6 bases). The germline V and J ends were trimmed by 3 bases and 4 bases, with 10 bases remaining between them. The CDR3 length is 13 residues. Germline CDR1 and CDR2: KGHSH and LQKENI. The CDR3: CASSPPGLYEQYF. CDR3 sequence (DNA): TGTGCCAGCTCACCTCCGGGACTTTACGAGCAGTACTTC.

V usage is TRBV29-1 and J usage is TRBJ2-7; no reliable D call. With 1 base removed from V and 2 bases from J, the gap between germline ends came to 9 bases. CDR1 SQVTM and CDR2 ANQGSEA come from the germline V gene. This CDR3 spans 13 amino acids. This CDR3 reads CSVEGVVTYEQYF. In nucleotides, the CDR3 is TGCAGCGTTGAAGGGGTAGTAACCTACGAGCAGTACTTC.

The chain has TRBV10-3 and TRBJ2-2, with 12 bases aligning to TRBD1. Germline-derived CDR1 and CDR2 are ENHRY and SYGVKD. The CDR3 is 18 amino acids. The J segment lost 1 base and the V segment lost 6 bases, leaving 9 bases of the junction unmatched. The CDR3 is CAIRAGQGAEKNTGELFF. The CDR3 DNA reads as TGTGCCATCAGGGCGGGACAGGGGGCCGAGAAGAACACCGGGGAGCTGTTTTTT.

This clonotype appeared many times. One end of the junction is discordant with germline, which a read error may explain. J is TRBJ1-1 and V is TRBV7-6; no reliable D call. The CDR3 sequence is 13 residues long. Germline assignment: CDR1 SGHVS and CDR2 FNYEAQ. As DNA, the CDR3 is TGTGCTAGCAGCTTAGAGTTGAACACTGAAGCTTTCTTT. Translation gives CASSLELNTEAFF.

The chain combines TRBV12-3 or TRBV12-4 with TRBJ2-5, with D hard to call. The CDR3 loop spans 14 amino acids. Between the trimmed V and J ends, which lost 4 bases and 0 bases, there was a span of 9 bases. CDR3 in DNA: TGTGCCAGCAGTTCCACCCCGGACCAAGAGACCCAGTACTTC. This sequence encodes CASSSTPDQETQYF.

The rearrangement links TRBV14 to TRBJ2-7; 8 bases are shared with TRBD1. V lost 6 bases, J lost 6 bases, and 10 bases stayed unmatched. This CDR3 spans 14 amino acids. Germline assignment: CDR1 SGHDN and CDR2 FVKESK. The CDR3 nucleotides read TGTGCCAGCAGTCAGCGGACAGGGCTAGGCGAGCAGTACTTC. It encodes CASSQRTGLGEQYF.

The genes are TRBV7-3 and TRBJ2-7; tentative D call: TRBD1 (6 bases). The CDR3 loop spans 14 amino acids. Germline V CDR1 and CDR2: SGHTA, FQGTGA. Trimming removed 5 bases from V and 2 bases from J, with 13 bases in between. This CDR3 is CASSDQGRPYEQYF. DNA of the CDR3: TGTGCCAGCAGCGACCAGGGGCGCCCCTACGAGCAGTACTTC. Full variable domain (missing parts from reference TRBV7-3 and TRBJ2-7): GAGVSQTPSNKVTEKGKYVELRCDPISGHTALYWYRQSLGQGPEFLIYFQGTGAADDSGLPNDRFFAVRPEGSVSTLKIQRTERGDSAVYLCASSDQGRPYEQYFGPGTRLTVT.

J is TRBJ2-7 and V is TRBV10-2, with D perhaps matching TRBD1 (5 bases). Per germline, CDR1 WSHSY and CDR2 SAAADI. This CDR3 is 14 amino acids long. V lost 10 bases and J lost 5, with 21 bases in between. The chain's CDR3 is CATLTAIYGHEQYF. CDR3 sequence (DNA): TGCGCCACTCTGACAGCAATCTACGGGCACGAGCAGTACTTC.

The rearrangement links TRBV20-1 to TRBJ2-5, with D perhaps matching TRBD2 (6 bases). This CDR3 has 13 residues. In germline, CDR1 is DFQATT, CDR2 SNEGSKA (reference sequence). The ends were cut back, 6 bases at V and 2 bases at J, with 13 bases in the middle. CDR3 bases: TGCAGTGCGGGAAGCGGGCCGCAAGAGACCCAGTACTTC. Protein product: CSAGSGPQETQYF.

V is TRBV7-9 and J is TRBJ1-1, with no clear D. Trimming cost V 1 base and J 6 bases, with 6 bases left between them. The CDR3 has 12 residues. The germline V gene encodes CDR1 SEHNR and CDR2 FQNEAQ (reference sequence). The CDR3 bases are TGTGCCAGCAGCTTAGTATCCCCTGAAGCTTTCTTT. Its protein is CASSLVSPEAFF.

The V gene is TRBV7-9, the J gene TRBJ2-7; D may be TRBD1 or TRBD2 (5 bases each). V was clipped by 1 base and J by 3 bases, with 16 bases between them. The CDR3 sequence is 16 residues long. Per the germline V gene, CDR1 is SEHNR and CDR2 is FQNEAQ (reference sequence). The CDR3 spells CASSLGLSGPFYEQYF. As DNA, the CDR3 is TGTGCCAGCAGCTTAGGCTTGTCGGGACCGTTCTACGAGCAGTACTTC.

This clonotype came up many times. V gene TRBV12-3 or TRBV12-4 combines with J gene TRBJ2-2; 7 bases are shared with TRBD1. The V segment lost 5 bases and the J segment 6 bases; nucleotides outside the gene matches: 15. The CDR3 loop spans 17 amino acids. The CDR3 nucleotides read TGTGCCAGCAGTCGAGACCGGGACAGTTTTAATTCCGGGGAGCTGTTTTTT. Translating it yields CASSRDRDSFNSGELFF.

CDR3 loop: CSALGQRAAEQYF. DNA for the CDR3: TGCAGTGCCCTGGGCCAGCGAGCGGCGGAACAGTACTTC. V is TRBV20-1 and J is TRBJ2-7; possible D gene TRBD2, 5 bases. This CDR3 has 13 amino acids. Trimming stripped 6 bases from V and 10 bases from J, with 22 bases between. CDR1 DFQATT and CDR2 SNEGSKA come from the germline V gene (reference sequence).

The chain uses TRBV20-1 and TRBJ1-2; 7 positions match TRBD1. Germline CDR1 reads DFQATT; CDR2 reads SNEGSKA (reference sequence). This CDR3 is built from 13 residues. Losses at the gene ends were 3 bases for V and 6 bases for J; bases not matched to a gene: 7. CDR3 in amino acids: CSASHRGEDGYTF. Written as DNA, the CDR3 is TGCAGTGCTAGCCACAGGGGAGAGGATGGCTACACCTTC.

This clonotype turned up a few times. The genes are TRBV6-4 and TRBJ2-1, with TRBD2 matching 7 bases. J was trimmed by 11 bases and V by 0 bases; bases with no gene match: 10. Germline V CDR1 and CDR2: MRHNA, SNTAGT. CDR3 length: 15 amino acids. This CDR3 reads CASSDSMAGVRQQFF. DNA of the CDR3: TGTGCCAGCAGTGACTCGATGGCGGGAGTGAGGCAGCAGTTCTTC.

This clonotype was detected many times. The V call is TRBV20-1, the J call TRBJ1-5; the D gene is possibly TRBD1 (6 bases). The V and J ends lost 0 bases and 7 bases respectively, with 22 bases between them. Germline assignment: CDR1 DFQATT and CDR2 SNEGSKA (reference sequence). The CDR3 has 17 residues. The CDR3 sequence is CSARDWAGASEGQPQHF. CDR3 DNA sequence: TGCAGTGCTAGAGATTGGGCAGGGGCCAGTGAAGGGCAGCCCCAGCATTTT.

This clonotype has a handful of counts. DNA of the CDR3: TGTGCCAGCAGTTTCCTAGGCGCTGGGGCCAACGTCCTGACTTTC. As protein: CASSFLGAGANVLTF. The genes are TRBV6-5 and TRBJ2-6; D remains unclear. With 4 bases removed from V and 2 bases from J, the gap between germline ends came to 9 bases. The germline CDR1 and CDR2 sequences are MNHEY and SVGAGI. The CDR3 is 15 amino acids.

The chain couples TRBV20-1 to TRBJ2-6, with 8 bases aligning to TRBD1. With V trimmed by 2 bases and J by 4 bases, 4 bases remained unmatched. This CDR3 is 15 amino acids long. CDR1 is DFQATT and CDR2 is SNEGSKA in the germline V gene (reference sequence). The DNA of the CDR3 is TGCAGTGCTAGATCGACAGGGGCCGGGGCCAACGTCCTGACTTTC. Protein product: CSARSTGAGANVLTF.